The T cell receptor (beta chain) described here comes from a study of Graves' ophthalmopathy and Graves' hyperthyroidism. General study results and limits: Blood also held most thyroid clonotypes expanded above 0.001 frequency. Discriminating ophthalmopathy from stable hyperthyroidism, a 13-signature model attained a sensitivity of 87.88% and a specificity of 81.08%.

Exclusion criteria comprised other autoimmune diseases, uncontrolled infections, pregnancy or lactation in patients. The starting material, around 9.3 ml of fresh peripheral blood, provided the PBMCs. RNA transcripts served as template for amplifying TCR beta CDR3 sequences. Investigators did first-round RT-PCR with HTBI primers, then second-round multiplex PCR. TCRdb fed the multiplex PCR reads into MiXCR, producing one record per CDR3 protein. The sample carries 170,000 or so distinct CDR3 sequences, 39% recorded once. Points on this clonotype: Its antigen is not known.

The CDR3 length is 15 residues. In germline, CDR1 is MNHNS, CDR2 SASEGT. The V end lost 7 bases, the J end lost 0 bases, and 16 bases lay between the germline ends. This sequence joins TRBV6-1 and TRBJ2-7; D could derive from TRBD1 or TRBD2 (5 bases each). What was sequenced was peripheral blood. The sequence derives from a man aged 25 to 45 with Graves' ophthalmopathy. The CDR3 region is CASTDGTTDSYEQYF. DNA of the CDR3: TGTGCCAGCACCGACGGGACCACCGACTCCTACGAGCAGTACTTC.